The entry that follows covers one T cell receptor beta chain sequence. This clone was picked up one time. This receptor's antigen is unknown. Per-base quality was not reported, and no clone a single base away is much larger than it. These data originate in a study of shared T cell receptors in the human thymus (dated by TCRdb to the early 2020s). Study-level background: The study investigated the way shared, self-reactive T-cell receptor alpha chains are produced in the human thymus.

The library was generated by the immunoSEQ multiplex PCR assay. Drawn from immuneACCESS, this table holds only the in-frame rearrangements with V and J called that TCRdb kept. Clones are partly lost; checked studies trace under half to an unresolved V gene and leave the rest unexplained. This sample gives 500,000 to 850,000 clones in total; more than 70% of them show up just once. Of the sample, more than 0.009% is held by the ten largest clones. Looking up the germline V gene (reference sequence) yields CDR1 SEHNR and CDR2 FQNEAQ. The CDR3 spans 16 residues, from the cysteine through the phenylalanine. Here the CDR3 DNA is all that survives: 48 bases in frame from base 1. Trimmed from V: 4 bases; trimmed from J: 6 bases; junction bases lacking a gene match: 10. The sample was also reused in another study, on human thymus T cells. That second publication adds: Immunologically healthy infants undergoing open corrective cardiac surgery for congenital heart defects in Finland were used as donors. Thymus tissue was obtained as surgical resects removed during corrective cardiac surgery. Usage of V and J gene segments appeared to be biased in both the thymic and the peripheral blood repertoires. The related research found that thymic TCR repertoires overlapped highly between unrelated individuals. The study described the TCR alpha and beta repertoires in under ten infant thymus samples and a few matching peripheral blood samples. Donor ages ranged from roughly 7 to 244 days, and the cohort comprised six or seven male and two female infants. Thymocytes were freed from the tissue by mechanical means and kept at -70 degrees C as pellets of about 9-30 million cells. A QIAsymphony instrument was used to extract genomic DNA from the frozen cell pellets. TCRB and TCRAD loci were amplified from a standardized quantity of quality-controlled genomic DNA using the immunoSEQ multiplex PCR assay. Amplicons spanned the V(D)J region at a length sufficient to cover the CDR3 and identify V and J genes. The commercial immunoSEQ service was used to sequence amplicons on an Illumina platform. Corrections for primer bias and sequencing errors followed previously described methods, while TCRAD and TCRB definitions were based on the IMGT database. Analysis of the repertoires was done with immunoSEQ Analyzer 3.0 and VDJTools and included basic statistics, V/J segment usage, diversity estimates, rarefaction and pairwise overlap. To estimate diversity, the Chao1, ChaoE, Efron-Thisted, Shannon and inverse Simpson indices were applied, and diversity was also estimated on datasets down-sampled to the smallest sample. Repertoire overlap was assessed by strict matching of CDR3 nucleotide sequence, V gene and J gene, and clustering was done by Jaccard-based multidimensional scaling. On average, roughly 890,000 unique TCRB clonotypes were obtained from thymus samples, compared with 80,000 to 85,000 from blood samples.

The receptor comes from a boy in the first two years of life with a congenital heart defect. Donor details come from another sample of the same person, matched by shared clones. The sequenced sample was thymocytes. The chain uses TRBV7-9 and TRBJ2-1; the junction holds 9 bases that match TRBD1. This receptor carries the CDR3 CASSSPGQGIGNEQFF. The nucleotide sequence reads TGTGCCAGCAGCTCCCCGGGACAGGGCATCGGCAATGAGCAGTTCTTC.